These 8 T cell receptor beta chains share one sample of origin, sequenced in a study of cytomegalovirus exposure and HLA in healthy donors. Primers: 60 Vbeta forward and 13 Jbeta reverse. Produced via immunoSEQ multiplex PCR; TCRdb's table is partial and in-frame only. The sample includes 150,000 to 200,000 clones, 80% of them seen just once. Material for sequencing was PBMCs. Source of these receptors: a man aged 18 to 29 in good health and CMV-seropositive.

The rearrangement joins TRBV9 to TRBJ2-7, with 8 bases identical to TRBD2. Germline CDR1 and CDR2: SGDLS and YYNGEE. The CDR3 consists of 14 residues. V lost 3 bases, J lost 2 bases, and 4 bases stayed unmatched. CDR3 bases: TGTGCCAGCAGCGCCGGGACTAGTCCCTACGAGCAGTACTTC. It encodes CASSAGTSPYEQYF.

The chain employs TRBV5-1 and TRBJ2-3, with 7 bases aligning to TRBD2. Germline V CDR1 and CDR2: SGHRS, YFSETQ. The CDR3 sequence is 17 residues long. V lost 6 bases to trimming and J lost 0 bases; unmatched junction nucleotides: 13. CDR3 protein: CASTYGRITASTDTQYF. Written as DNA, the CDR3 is TGCGCCAGCACCTACGGGAGGATCACCGCTAGCACAGATACGCAGTATTTT. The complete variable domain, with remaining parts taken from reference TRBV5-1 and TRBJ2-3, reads KAGVTQTPRYLIKTRGQQVTLSCSPISGHRSVSWYQQTPGQGLQFLFEYFSETQRNKGNFPGRFSGRQFSNSRSEMNVSTLELGDSALYLCASTYGRITASTDTQYFGPGTRLTVL.

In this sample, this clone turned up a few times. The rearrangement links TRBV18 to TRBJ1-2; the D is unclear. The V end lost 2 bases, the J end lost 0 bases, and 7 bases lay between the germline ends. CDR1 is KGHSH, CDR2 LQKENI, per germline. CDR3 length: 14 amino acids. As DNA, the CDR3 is TGTGCCAGCTCACCAACCGAGTCTAACTATGGCTACACCTTC. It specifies CASSPTESNYGYTF.

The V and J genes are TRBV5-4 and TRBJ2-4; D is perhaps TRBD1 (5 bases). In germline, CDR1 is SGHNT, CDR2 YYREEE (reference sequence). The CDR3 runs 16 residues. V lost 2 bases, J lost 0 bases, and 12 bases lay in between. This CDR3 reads CASSLGDSLAKNIQYF. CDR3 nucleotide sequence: TGTGCCAGCAGCTTAGGTGACAGCCTAGCCAAAAACATTCAGTACTTC.

For the CDR3, the DNA is TGCAGCGTTGTAGGGAGCTCTGGAAACACCATATATTTT. Residues: CSVVGSSGNTIYF. The rearrangement joins TRBV29-1 to TRBJ1-3; D uncertain. Germline loops: CDR1 SQVTM, CDR2 ANQGSEA. The CDR3 runs to 13 residues. V was cut by 4 bases and J by 0 bases, with 7 bases left in between.

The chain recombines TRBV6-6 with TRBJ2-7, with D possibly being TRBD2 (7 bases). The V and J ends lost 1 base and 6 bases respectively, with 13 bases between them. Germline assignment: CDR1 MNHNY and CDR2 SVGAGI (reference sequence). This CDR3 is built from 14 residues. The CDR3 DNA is TGTGCCAGCAGTTACTACCAGGGAGGGGGCGAGCAGTACTTC. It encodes CASSYYQGGGEQYF.

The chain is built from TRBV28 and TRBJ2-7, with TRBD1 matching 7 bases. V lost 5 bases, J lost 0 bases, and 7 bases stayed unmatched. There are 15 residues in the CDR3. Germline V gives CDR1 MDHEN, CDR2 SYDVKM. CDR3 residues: CASSPPAGGSYEQYF. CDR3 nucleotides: TGTGCCAGCAGTCCCCCCGCAGGGGGCTCCTACGAGCAGTACTTC.

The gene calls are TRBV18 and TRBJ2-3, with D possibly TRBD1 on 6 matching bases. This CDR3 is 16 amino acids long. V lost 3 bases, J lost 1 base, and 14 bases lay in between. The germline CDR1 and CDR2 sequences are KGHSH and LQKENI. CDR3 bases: TGTGCCAGCTCACCCCTCTTGGGGGCGGGCACAGATACGCAGTATTTT. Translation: CASSPLLGAGTDTQYF.